This T cell receptor (beta chain) was captured by sequencing in a study of blood T cell repertoires in COVID-19. Study as a whole: The United States, Italy and Spain were the sources of the acute and convalescent COVID-19 samples. Sample material is recorded as cDNA or gDNA derived from T cells, B-cell-depleted T cells, or PBMCs.

A Seattle source enrolled patients during active infection and followed them longitudinally. This CDR3 is 10 amino acids long. Germline CDR1 reads LGHDT; CDR2 reads YNNKEL (reference sequence). As processed by the authors: Amplification with reference gene primers provided the estimates of nucleated cell counts. The method was immunoSEQ multiplex PCR; TCRdb's version includes in-frame clones alone and lacks a portion of them. That table furnishes V, J and clone size, whereas the DNA furnished D and trimming. The data hold about 330,000 clones, with roughly 87% observed a single time. Source material: peripheral blood. V and J are TRBV3-1 (or the pseudogene TRBV3-2) and TRBJ1-6; a weak D match, TRBD1 (6 bases). The sequence came from a man aged 30 to 39 with COVID-19, enrolled during active disease. DNA for the CDR3: TGTGCACAGGGTAATTCACCCCTCCACTTT. Protein product: CAQGNSPLHF.